The clone carrying this T cell receptor (beta chain) registers medium-sized by frequency. The antigen remains unidentified. This sample was taken from a study of CXCR3-negative and CXCR3-positive naive CD8 T cells. Study-wide results and limits: Higher TRB CDR3 hydrophobicity marked CXCR3-positive naive cells relative to CXCR3-negative naive cells.

The CDR3 is 14 amino acids. The study made its TRB cDNA libraries by 5' RACE, adding UMI labels. TCRdb reprocessed the 5' RACE reads, with one entry per CDR3 protein and no DNA. The sample has 6,900 or so distinct CDR3 sequences. V usage is TRBV12-3 or TRBV12-4 and J usage is TRBJ2-1; TCRdb's D gene call, TRBD2, goes unchecked for lack of DNA. The sequence was collected from a human donor in good health. Some clones in this sample may be carry-over from other donors' samples. The sequenced sample consisted of naive CXCR3+ CD8+ T cells from blood. Specified subset: CD45RO-CCR7+CD27+CD95- naive CD8+ T cells expressing CXCR3 (TNR3+). CDR3: CASSYSGGLNEQFF.